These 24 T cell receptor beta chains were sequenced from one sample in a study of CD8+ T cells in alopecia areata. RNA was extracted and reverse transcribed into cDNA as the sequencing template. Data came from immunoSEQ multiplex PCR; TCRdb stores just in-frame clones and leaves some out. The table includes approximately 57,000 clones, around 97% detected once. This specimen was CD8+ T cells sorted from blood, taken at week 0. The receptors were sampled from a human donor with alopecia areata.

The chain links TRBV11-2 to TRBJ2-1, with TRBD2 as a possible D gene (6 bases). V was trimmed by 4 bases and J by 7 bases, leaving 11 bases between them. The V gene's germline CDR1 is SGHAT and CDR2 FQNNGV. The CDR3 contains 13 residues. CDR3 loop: CASSSPGGNEQFF. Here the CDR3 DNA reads TGTGCCAGCAGCTCCCCTGGGGGGAATGAGCAGTTCTTC. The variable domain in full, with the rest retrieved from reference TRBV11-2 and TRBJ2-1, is EAGVAQSPRYKIIEKRQSVAFWCNPISGHATLYWYQQILGQGPKLLIQFQNNGVVDDSQLPKDRFSAERLKGVDSTLKIQPAKLEDSAVYLCASSSPGGNEQFFGPGTRLTVL.

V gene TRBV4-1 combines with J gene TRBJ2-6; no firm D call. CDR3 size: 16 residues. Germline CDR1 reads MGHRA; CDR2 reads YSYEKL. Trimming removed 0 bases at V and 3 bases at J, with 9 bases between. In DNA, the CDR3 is TGCGCCAGCAGCCAAGAATTCGGAAATGGGGCCAACGTCCTGACTTTC. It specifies CASSQEFGNGANVLTF.

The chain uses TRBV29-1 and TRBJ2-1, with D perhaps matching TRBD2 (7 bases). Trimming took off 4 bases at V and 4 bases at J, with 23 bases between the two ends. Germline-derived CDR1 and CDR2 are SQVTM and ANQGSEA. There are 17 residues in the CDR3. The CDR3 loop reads CSVVGDAGAGVYNEQFF. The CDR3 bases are TGCAGCGTTGTAGGGGACGCAGGGGCGGGGGTTTACAATGAGCAGTTCTTC.

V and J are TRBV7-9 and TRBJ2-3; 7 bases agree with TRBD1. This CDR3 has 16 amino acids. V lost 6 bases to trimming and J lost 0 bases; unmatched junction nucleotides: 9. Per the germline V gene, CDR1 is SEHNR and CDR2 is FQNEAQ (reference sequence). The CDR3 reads CASSIERGQSTDTQYF. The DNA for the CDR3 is TGTGCCAGCAGTATCGAGAGGGGGCAAAGCACAGATACGCAGTATTTT.

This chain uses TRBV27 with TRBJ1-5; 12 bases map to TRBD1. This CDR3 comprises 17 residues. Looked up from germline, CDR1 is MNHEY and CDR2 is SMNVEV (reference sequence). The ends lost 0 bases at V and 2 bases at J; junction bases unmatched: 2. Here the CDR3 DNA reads TGTGCCAGCAGTTTATCGGGACAGGGGGCGGGCAATCAGCCCCAGCATTTT. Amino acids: CASSLSGQGAGNQPQHF.

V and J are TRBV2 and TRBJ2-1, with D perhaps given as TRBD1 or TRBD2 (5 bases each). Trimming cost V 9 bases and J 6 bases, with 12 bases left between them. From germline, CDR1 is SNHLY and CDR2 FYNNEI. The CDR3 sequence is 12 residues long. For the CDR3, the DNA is TGTGCCAGAAGGGACCCCGGCAATGAGCAGTTCTTC. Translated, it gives CARRDPGNEQFF. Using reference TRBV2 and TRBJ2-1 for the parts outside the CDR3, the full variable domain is EPEVTQTPSHQVTQMGQEVILRCVPISNHLYFYWYRQILGQKVEFLVSFYNNEISEKSEIFDDQFSVERPDGSNFTLKIRSTKLEDSAMYFCARRDPGNEQFFGPGTRLTVL.

CDR3 loop: CASSELAERNQPQHF. In DNA form, the CDR3 reads TGTGCCAGCAGTGAATTGGCAGAACGTAATCAGCCCCAGCATTTT. The chain links TRBV6-1 to TRBJ1-5; no clear D. The germline V gene has CDR1 MNHNS and CDR2 SASEGT. There are 15 residues in the CDR3. The V end lost 2 bases, the J end lost 4 bases, and 12 bases lay between the germline ends.

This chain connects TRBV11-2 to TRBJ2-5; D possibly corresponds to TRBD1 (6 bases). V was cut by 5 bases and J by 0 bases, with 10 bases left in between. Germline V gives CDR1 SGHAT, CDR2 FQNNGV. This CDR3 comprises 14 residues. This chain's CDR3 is CASSRQEYQETQYF. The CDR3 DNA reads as TGTGCCAGCAGCCGACAGGAGTACCAAGAGACCCAGTACTTC.

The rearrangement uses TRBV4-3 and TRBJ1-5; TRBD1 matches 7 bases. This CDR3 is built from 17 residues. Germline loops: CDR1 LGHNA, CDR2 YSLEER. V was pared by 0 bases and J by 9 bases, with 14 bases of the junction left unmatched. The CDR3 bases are TGCGCCAGCAGCCAAGACCGAGGTGGACAGGCATCACGGCCCCAGCATTTT. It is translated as CASSQDRGGQASRPQHF.

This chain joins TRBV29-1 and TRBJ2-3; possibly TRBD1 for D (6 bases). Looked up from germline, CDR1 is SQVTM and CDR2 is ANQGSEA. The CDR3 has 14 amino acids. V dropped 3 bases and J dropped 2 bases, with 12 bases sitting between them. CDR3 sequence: CSVESGQLTDTQYF. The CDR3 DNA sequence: TGCAGCGTTGAGTCTGGACAGCTCACAGATACGCAGTATTTT.

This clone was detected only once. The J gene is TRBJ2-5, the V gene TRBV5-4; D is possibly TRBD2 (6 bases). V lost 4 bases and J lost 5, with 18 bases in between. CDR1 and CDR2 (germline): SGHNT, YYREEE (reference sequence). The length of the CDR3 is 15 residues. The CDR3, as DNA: TGTGCCAGCAGCCCCGAGGTGGAGGGGCGGGAGACCCAGTACTTC. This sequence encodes CASSPEVEGRETQYF.

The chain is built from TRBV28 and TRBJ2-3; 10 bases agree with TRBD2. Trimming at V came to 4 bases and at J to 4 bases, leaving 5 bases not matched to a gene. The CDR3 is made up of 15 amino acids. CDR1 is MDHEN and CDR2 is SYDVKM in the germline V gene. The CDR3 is CASSWLAGVSDTQYF. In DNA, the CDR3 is TGTGCCAGCAGTTGGCTAGCGGGAGTTTCAGATACGCAGTATTTT.

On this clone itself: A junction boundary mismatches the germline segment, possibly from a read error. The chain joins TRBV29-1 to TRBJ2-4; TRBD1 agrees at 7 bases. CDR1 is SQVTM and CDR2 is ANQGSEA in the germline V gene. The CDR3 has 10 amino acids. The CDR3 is CSDLTGTESF. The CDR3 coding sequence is TGCAGCGATTTAACCGGGACAGAGTCCTTC. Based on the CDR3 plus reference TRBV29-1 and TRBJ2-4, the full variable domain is SAVISQKPSRDICQRGTSLTIQCQVDSQVTMMFWYRQQPGQSLTLIATANQGSEATYESGFVIDKFPISRPNLTFSTLTVSNMSPEDSSIYLCSDLTGTESFGAGTRLSVL.

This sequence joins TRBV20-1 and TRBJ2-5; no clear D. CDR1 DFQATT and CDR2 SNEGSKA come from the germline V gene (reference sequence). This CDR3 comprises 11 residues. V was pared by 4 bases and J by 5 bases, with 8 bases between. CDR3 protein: CSAKGVETQYF. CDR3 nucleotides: TGCAGTGCTAAAGGAGTCGAGACCCAGTACTTC.

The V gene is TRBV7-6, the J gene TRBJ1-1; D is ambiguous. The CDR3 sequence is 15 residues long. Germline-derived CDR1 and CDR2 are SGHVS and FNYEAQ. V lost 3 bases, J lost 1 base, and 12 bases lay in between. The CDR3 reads CASSLTFDGNTEAFF. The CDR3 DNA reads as TGTGCCAGCAGCTTGACCTTTGACGGGAACACTGAAGCTTTCTTT.

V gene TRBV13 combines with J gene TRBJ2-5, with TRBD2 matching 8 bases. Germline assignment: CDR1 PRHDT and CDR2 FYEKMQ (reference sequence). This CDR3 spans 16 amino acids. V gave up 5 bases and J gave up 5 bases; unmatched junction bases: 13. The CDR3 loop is CASSPTSGGPEETQYF. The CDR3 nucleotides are TGTGCCAGCAGCCCCACGTCGGGGGGGCCCGAGGAGACCCAGTACTTC.

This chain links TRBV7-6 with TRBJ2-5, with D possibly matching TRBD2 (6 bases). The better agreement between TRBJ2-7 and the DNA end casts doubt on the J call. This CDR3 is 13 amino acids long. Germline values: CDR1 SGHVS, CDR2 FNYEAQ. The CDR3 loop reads CASSPAGGHEQYF. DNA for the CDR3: TGTGCCAGCAGCCCAGCCGGGGGTCACGAGCAGTACTTC.

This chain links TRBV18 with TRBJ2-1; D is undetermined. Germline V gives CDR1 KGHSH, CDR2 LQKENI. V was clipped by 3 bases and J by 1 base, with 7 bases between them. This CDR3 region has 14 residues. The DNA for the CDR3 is TGTGCCAGCTCACCTCTGGGGTCCTACAATGAGCAGTTCTTC. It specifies CASSPLGSYNEQFF.

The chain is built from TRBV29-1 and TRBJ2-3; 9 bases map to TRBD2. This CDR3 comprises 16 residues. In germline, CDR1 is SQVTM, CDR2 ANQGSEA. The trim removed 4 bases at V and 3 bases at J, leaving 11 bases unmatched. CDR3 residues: CSVGGTSPGGTDTQYF. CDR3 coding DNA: TGCAGCGTTGGAGGGACTAGCCCAGGGGGTACAGATACGCAGTATTTT.

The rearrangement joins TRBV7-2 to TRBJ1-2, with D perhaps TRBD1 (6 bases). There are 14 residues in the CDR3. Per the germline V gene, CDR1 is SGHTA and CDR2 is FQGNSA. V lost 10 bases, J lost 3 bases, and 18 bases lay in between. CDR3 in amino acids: CAILDLQGDYGYTF. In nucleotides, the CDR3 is TGTGCCATACTCGATTTACAGGGCGACTATGGCTACACCTTC.

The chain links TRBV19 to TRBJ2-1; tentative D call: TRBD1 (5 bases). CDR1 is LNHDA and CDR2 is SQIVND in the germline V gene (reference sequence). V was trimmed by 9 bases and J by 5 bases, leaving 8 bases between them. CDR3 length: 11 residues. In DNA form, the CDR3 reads TGTGCCAGCGGACAAAACAATGAGCAGTTCTTC. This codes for CASGQNNEQFF. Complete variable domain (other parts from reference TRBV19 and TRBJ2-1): DGGITQSPKYLFRKEGQNVTLSCEQNLNHDAMYWYRQDPGQGLRLIYYSQIVNDFQKGDIAEGYSVSREKKESFPLTVTSAQKNPTAFYLCASGQNNEQFFGPGTRLTVL.

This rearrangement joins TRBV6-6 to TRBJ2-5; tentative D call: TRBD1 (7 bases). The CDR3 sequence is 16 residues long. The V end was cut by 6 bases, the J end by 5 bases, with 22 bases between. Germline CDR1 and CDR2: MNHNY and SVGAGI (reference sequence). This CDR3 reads CASRQRGGGGRETQYF. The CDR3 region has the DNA TGTGCCAGCAGACAGAGAGGAGGGGGCGGCAGGGAGACCCAGTACTTC.

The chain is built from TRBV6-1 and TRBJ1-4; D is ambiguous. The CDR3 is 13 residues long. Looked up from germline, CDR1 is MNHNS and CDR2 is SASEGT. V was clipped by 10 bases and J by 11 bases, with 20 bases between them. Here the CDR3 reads CAIREQKSVKLFF. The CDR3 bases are TGTGCCATACGGGAACAGAAGTCGGTGAAACTGTTTTTT.

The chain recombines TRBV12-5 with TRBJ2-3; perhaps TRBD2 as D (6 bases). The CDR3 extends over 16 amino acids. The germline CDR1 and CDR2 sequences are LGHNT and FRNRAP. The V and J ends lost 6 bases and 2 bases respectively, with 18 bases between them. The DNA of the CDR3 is TGTGCTAGTGGCTATTTATCGGGGGTTACCACAGATACGCAGTATTTT. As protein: CASGYLSGVTTDTQYF.